A selection of T cell receptor delta chains follows, all from one sample in a study of γδ T cells in repeated Plasmodium falciparum infection. TCRdb redid the clone calls on the multiplex PCR reads with CATT. The table lists over 45,000 delta-chain clones, roughly 1.6% of them singletons. The sequenced material came from gamma-delta T cells from blood. The receptors come from a pool of human donors (malaria-infected and uninfected, not separated). Both conserved end residues are part of each CDR3. A D gene is named only where the DNA matches it firmly. Size is stated for part of the rows, as once, few or many counts, or as a class when the clone is expanded.

D: TRDD3
length: 27
V: TRDV1
J: TRDJ1
size: many
CDR3: CALGEPSVKAFRSEQLGDTWYTDKLIF
DNA: TGTGCTCTTGGGGAACCATCAGTTAAAGCGTTTAGGAGCGAACAACTGGGGGATACCTGGTACACCGATAAACTCATCTTT

D: TRDD3
length: 17
V: TRDV1
J: TRDJ1
size: medium-sized
CDR3: CALGGLYWGKYTDKLIF
DNA: TGTGCTCTTGGGGGCCTTTACTGGGGGAAGTACACCGATAAACTCATCTTT

D: TRDD3
length: 18
V: TRDV1
J: TRDJ1
size: medium-sized
CDR3: CALGSASLLGKGTDKLIF
DNA: TGTGCTCTTGGGAGTGCCTCCCTACTGGGGAAAGGAACCGATAAACTCATCTTT

D: .
length: 23
V: TRDV1
J: TRDJ1
size: many
CDR3: CALGANFLLCWGNPRKCTDKLIF
DNA: TGTGCTCTTGGGGCCAATTTCCTACTTTGCTGGGGGAATCCCCGAAAGTGTACCGATAAACTCATCTTT

D: TRDD3
length: 18
V: TRDV1
J: TRDJ1
size: medium-sized
CDR3: CALGDSYVRGLGAPKLIF
DNA: TGTGCTCTTGGGGACAGTTACGTAAGGGGACTGGGGGCCCCTAAACTCATCTTT

D: TRDD3
length: 21
V: TRDV1
J: TRDJ1
size: few
CDR3: CALGELYTVLGDWQYTDKLIF
DNA: TGCGCTCTTGGGGAGCTATACACCGTACTGGGGGATTGGCAGTACACCGATAAACTCATCTTT

D: TRDD2
length: 21
V: TRDV1
J: TRDJ1
size: many
CDR3: CALGWGPSYTTGDAYTDKLIF
DNA: TGTGCTCTTGGGTGGGGTCCTTCCTACACTACTGGGGATGCGTACACCGATAAACTCATCTTT

D: TRDD3
length: 23
V: TRDV1
J: TRDJ1
size: many
CDR3: CALGELFACGVGDTSRYTDKLIF
DNA: TGTGCTCTTGGGGAACTATTTGCCTGCGGGGTGGGGGATACAAGCCGGTACACCGATAAACTCATCTTT

D: .
length: 12
V: TRDV1
J: TRDJ1
size: medium-sized
CDR3: CALRERGHKLIF
DNA: TGTGCTCTTAGGGAACGGGGCCACAAACTCATCTTT

D: .
length: 13
V: TRDV2
J: TRDJ1
size: many
CDR3: CACDAIVGSELIF
DNA: TGTGCCTGTGACGCCATTGTCGGCTCGGAACTCATCTTT

D: TRDD3
length: 22
V: TRDV1
J: TRDJ1
size: many
CDR3: CALGELIMSYPTGGEDTDKLIF
DNA: TGTGCTCTTGGGGAACTAATTATGTCCTACCCGACTGGGGGGGAGGACACCGATAAACTCATCTTT

D: TRDD3
length: 21
V: TRDV1
J: TRDJ3
size: many
CDR3: CALGELPTGWGIRWDTRQMFF
DNA: TGTGCTCTTGGGGAGCTACCTACAGGGTGGGGGATACGATGGGACACCCGACAGATGTTTTTC

D: TRDD3
length: 16
V: TRDV2
J: TRDJ1
size: many
CDR3: CACDTVGDTLTDKLIF
DNA: TGTGCCTGTGACACCGTGGGGGATACGCTCACCGATAAACTCATCTTT

D: .
length: 27
V: TRDV1
J: TRDJ3
size: many
CDR3: CALGVLTTYRAWRIDGITSWDTRQMFF
DNA: TGTGCTCTTGGGGTCCTCACTACCTACCGTGCGTGGCGGATAGACGGAATAACCTCCTGGGACACCCGACAGATGTTTTTC

D: TRDD3
length: 16
V: TRDV2
J: TRDJ1
size: many
CDR3: CACDLYWGIRGDKLIF
DNA: TGTGCCTGTGACCTGTACTGGGGGATACGCGGCGATAAACTCATCTTT

D: .
length: 14
V: TRDV1
J: TRDJ1
size: many
CDR3: CALGVPNVPDKLIF
DNA: TGTGCCCTTGGGGTCCCAAATGTGCCGGACAAACTCATCTTT

D: TRDD3
length: 17
V: TRDV1
J: TRDJ1
size: .
CDR3: CALGGKVLRRGMGELIF
DNA: TGTGCTCTTGGGGGAAAAGTACTTCGGCGGGGGATGGGGGAACTCATCTTT

D: TRDD3
length: 22
V: TRDV2
J: TRDJ1
size: many
CDR3: CACDTVSGRGLGDTSSNDKLIF
DNA: TGTGCCTGTGACACGGTATCCGGACGGGGCCTGGGGGATACGAGTTCGAACGATAAACTCATCTTT

D: TRDD2
length: 20
V: TRDV3
J: TRDJ3
size: medium-sized
CDR3: CASWPSYVSGRSWDTRQMFF
DNA: TGTGCCTCCTGGCCTTCCTACGTATCTGGACGCTCCTGGGACACCCGACAGATGTTTTTC

D: TRDD3
length: 16
V: TRDV2
J: TRDJ1
size: many
CDR3: CACETLGDTRGGKLIF
DNA: TGTGCCTGTGAAACTCTGGGGGATACGCGGGGGGGTAAACTCATCTTT

D: TRDD3
length: 15
V: TRDV1
J: TRDJ1
size: many
CDR3: CALGELGIHTDKLIF
DNA: TGTGCTCTTGGGGAATTAGGGATACACACCGATAAACTCATCTTT

D: TRDD3
length: 21
V: TRDV1
J: TRDJ1
size: many
CDR3: CALGELNNIYNLLGDREKLIF
DNA: TGTGCTCTTGGGGAACTTAATAATATTTATAATCTCCTGGGGGATCGGGAAAAACTCATCTTT